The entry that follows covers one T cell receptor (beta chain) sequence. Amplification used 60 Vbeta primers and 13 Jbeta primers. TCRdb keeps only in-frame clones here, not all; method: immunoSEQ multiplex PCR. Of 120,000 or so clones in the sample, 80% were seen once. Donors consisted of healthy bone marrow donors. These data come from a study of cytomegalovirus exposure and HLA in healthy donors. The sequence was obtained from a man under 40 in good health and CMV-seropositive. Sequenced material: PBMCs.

The CDR3 protein is CASSPYGGAGDTQYF. The DNA of the CDR3 is TGTGCCAGCAGCCCATACGGGGGGGCTGGAGATACGCAGTATTTT. The chain recombines TRBV7-3 with TRBJ2-3, with 8 bases identical to TRBD2. The germline V gene encodes CDR1 SGHTA and CDR2 FQGTGA. Trimming at V came to 5 bases and at J to 5 bases, leaving 9 bases not matched to a gene. The CDR3 totals 15 residues.